The rows below give T cell receptor beta chains drawn from one sample of a study of T cell repertoires in cytomegalovirus infection. TCRdb re-called the reads through MiXCR, storing one row per CDR3 protein. The data contain about 260,000 distinct CDR3 sequences, roughly 13% of them singletons. The sequenced material came from PBMCs. These receptors came from a human donor in good health (CMV status not recorded). Some clones in this sample may be carry-over from other donors' samples. Both conserved end residues are part of each CDR3. The D gene is left open where the match is weak.

j_gene: TRBJ1-1
d_gene: TRBD1
len: 17
v_gene: TRBV28
CDR3aa: CASSPGGQGSGNTEAFF

j_gene: TRBJ2-7
d_gene: TRBD1
len: 15
v_gene: TRBV7-2
CDR3aa: CASSTTGTGPYEQYF

j_gene: TRBJ2-7
d_gene: TRBD1
len: 15
v_gene: TRBV29-1
CDR3aa: CSVGQGAIGSYEQYF

j_gene: TRBJ1-1
d_gene: .
len: 14
v_gene: TRBV2
CDR3aa: CASSTGSMNTEAFF

j_gene: TRBJ2-3
d_gene: .
len: 15
v_gene: TRBV11-3
CDR3aa: CASSYRHRDTDTQYF

j_gene: TRBJ1-1
d_gene: .
len: 14
v_gene: TRBV14
CDR3aa: CASSRRMPFTEAFF

j_gene: TRBJ2-5
d_gene: .
len: 14
v_gene: TRBV7-6
CDR3aa: CASSLTTTQETQYF

j_gene: TRBJ1-2
d_gene: .
len: 18
v_gene: TRBV15
CDR3aa: CATSRDQTIQGSRNGYTF

j_gene: TRBJ2-7
d_gene: TRBD1
len: 15
v_gene: TRBV6-1
CDR3aa: CASSFGQGVTYEQYF

j_gene: TRBJ2-5
d_gene: .
len: 13
v_gene: TRBV29-1
CDR3aa: CSVGRTVQETQYF

j_gene: TRBJ2-5
d_gene: .
len: 14
v_gene: TRBV10-3
CDR3aa: CAISVLGGQETQYF

j_gene: TRBJ2-4
d_gene: .
len: 19
v_gene: TRBV7-6
CDR3aa: CASSILSARGELAKNIQYF

j_gene: TRBJ2-1
d_gene: .
len: 15
v_gene: TRBV6-2/TRBV6-3
CDR3aa: CASSYSEAGHNEQFF

j_gene: TRBJ2-7
d_gene: TRBD2
len: 15
v_gene: TRBV7-3
CDR3aa: CASSLPEREWYEQYF

j_gene: TRBJ1-1
d_gene: .
len: 16
v_gene: TRBV18
CDR3aa: CASSPRTQLLGTEAFF

j_gene: TRBJ1-1
d_gene: .
len: 14
v_gene: TRBV19
CDR3aa: CASSLQWRGTEAFF

j_gene: TRBJ1-5
d_gene: .
len: 17
v_gene: TRBV12-3/TRBV12-4
CDR3aa: CASSPGIRIISNQPQHF

j_gene: TRBJ2-3
d_gene: TRBD2
len: 16
v_gene: TRBV29-1
CDR3aa: CSVRPGTSGSTDTQYF

j_gene: TRBJ2-1
d_gene: .
len: 16
v_gene: TRBV7-2
CDR3aa: CASSLQSGVPYDEQFF

j_gene: TRBJ1-5
d_gene: .
len: 14
v_gene: TRBV27
CDR3aa: CASSPAGNNQPQHF

j_gene: TRBJ2-7
d_gene: .
len: 11
v_gene: TRBV6-2/TRBV6-3
CDR3aa: CASSYSVEQYF

j_gene: TRBJ1-4
d_gene: .
len: 14
v_gene: TRBV11-2
CDR3aa: CASSLEAVSEKLFF

j_gene: TRBJ2-4
d_gene: TRBD2
len: 14
v_gene: TRBV20-1
CDR3aa: CSAPPGGQGNIQYF

j_gene: TRBJ2-7
d_gene: TRBD2
len: 19
v_gene: TRBV7-9
CDR3aa: CASSPPGLAGQSSSYEQYF

j_gene: TRBJ2-1
d_gene: .
len: 16
v_gene: TRBV7-9
CDR3aa: CASSFALGRGGNEQFF

j_gene: TRBJ2-5
d_gene: .
len: 14
v_gene: TRBV12-3/TRBV12-4
CDR3aa: CASSLFVQGKTQYF

j_gene: TRBJ2-1
d_gene: .
len: 13
v_gene: TRBV9
CDR3aa: CASSVGPAAEKFF

j_gene: TRBJ2-7
d_gene: .
len: 14
v_gene: TRBV7-9
CDR3aa: CASSPTLAPGEQYF

j_gene: TRBJ2-1
d_gene: TRBD2
len: 17
v_gene: TRBV19
CDR3aa: CASSIAGSGSSYNEQFF